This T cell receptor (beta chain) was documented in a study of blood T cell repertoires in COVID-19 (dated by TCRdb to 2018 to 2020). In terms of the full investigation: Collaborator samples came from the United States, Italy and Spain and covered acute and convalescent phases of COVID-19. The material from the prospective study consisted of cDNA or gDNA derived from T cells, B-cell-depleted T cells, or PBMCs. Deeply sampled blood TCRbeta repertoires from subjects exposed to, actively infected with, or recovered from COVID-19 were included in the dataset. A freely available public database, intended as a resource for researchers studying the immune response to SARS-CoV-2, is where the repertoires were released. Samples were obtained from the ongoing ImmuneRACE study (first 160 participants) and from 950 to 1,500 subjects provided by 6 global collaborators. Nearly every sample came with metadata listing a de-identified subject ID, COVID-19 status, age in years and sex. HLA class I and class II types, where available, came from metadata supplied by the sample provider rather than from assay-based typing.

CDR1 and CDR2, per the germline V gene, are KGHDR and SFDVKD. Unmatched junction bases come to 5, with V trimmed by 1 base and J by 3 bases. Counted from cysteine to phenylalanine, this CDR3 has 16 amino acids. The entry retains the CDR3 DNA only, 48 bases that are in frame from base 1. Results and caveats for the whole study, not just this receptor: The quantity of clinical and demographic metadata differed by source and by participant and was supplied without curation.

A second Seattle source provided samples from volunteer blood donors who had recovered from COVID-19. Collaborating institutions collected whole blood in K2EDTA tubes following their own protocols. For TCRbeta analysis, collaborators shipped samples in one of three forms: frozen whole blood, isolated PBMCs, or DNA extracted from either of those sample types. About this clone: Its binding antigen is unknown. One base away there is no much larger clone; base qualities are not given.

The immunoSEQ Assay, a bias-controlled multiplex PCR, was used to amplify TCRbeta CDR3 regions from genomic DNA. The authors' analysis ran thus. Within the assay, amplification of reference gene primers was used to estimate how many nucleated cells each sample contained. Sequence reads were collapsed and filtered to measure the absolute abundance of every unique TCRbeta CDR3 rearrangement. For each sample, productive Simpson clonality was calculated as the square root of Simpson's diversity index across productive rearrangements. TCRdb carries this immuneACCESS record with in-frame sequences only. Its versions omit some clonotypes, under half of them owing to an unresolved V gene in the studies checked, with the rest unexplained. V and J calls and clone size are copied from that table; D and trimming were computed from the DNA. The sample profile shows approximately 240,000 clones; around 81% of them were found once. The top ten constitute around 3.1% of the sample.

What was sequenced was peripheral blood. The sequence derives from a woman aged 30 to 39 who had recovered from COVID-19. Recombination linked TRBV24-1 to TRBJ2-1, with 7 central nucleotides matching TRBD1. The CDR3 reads CATSDLGDRLYNEQFF. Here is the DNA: TGTGCCACCAGTGATTTAGGGGACAGACTCTACAATGAGCAGTTCTTC.